This T cell receptor (beta chain) was sequenced for a study of blood T cell repertoires in COVID-19. Overall study context: Collection of acute and convalescent COVID-19 samples took place in the United States, Italy and Spain. PBMCs, B-cell-depleted T cells, or T cells provided the cDNA or gDNA that made up the material.

Clones were read by immunoSEQ multiplex PCR, and TCRdb kept only the in-frame ones, dropping some. The sample has 130,000 to 150,000 clones; about 89% are singletons. Trimming stripped 8 bases from V and 0 bases from J, with 13 bases between. The CDR3 contains 13 residues. Germline CDR1 GTSNPN, CDR2 SVGIG (reference sequence). The chain links TRBV30 to TRBJ1-1; perhaps TRBD1 as D (5 bases). The TCR sequence derives from a man in his sixties who had recovered from COVID-19. Material: PBMCs or T cells enriched from blood (not recorded which). In DNA form, the CDR3 reads TGTGCCGGGGGATCGCGGGTGAACACTGAAGCTTTCTTT. Protein: CAGGSRVNTEAFF.